This T cell receptor (beta chain) is from a study of T cell repertoires in cytomegalovirus infection. Study as a whole: HLA-B-restricted CMV epitopes that are well studied, plus recently identified HLA-C-restricted ones, were used by the study. Indicated by public TCR beta signatures were CMV infection and matching HLA type. General study results and limits: The ex vivo response was dominated by HLA-C-restricted CMV-specific TCR beta clonotypes.

A note on this clonotype: What it binds is not known.

Via MiXCR, TCRdb re-called the reads, giving one row per CDR3 protein. Among 20,000 to 25,000 distinct CDR3 sequences listed, 35% to 45% were seen once. This CDR3 comprises 12 residues. Trimming took 7 bases from V and 10 from J, leaving 11 bases between them. Germline lookup yields CDR1 MNHEY and CDR2 SMNVEV (reference sequence). This chain links TRBV27 with TRBJ1-6; the D gene is possibly TRBD1 (5 bases). The sequenced sample was CD8+ T cells from cultured PBMCs, obtained from culture after CMV antigen stimulation. The TCR sequence derives from a human donor in good health (CMV status not recorded). Some clones in this sample may be carry-over from other donors' samples. The CDR3 sequence: CASTGGLSPLHF. The DNA for the CDR3 is TGTGCCAGCACCGGGGGTTTATCACCCCTCCACTTT.